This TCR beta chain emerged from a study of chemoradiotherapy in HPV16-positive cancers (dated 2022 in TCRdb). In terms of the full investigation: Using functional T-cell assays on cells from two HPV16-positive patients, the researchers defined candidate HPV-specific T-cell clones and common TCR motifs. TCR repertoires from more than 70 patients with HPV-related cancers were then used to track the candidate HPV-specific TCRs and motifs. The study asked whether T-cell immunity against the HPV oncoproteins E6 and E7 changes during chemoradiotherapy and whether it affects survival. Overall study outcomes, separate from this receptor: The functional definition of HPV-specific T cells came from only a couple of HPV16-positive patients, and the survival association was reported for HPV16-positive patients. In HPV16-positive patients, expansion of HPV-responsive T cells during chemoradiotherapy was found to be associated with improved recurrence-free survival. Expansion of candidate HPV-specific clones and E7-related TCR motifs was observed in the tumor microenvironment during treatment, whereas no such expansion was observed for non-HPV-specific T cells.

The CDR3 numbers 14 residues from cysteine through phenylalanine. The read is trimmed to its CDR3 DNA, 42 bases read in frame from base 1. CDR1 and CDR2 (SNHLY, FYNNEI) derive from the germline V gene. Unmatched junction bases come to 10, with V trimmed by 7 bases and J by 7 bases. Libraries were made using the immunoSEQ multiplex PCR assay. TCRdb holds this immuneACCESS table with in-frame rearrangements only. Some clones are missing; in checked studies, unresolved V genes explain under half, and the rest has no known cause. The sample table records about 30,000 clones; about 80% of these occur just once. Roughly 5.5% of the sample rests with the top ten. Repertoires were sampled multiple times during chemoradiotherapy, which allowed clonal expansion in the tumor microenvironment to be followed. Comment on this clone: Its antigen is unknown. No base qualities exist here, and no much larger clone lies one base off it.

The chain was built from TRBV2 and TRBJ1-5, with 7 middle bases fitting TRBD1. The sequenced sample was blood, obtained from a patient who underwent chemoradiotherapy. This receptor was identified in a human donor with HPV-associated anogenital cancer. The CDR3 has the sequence CASNIPEGAQPQHF. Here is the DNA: TGTGCCAGCAATATACCCGAGGGGGCGCAGCCCCAGCATTTT.